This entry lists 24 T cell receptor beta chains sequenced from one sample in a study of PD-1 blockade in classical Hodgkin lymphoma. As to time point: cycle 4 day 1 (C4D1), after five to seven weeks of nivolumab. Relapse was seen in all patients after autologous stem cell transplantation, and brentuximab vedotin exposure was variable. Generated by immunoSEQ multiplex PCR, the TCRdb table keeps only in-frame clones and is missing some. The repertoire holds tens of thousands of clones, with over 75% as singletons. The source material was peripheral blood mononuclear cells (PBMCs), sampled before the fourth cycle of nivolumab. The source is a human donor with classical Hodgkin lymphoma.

For the CDR3, the DNA is TGTGCCAGCAGCGTAGGGCTAGCGGGGATAGCAGATACGCAGTATTTT. As protein: CASSVGLAGIADTQYF. The chain recombines TRBV9 with TRBJ2-3; 9 bases agree with TRBD2. V dropped 0 bases and J dropped 4; count of bases not matched to a gene: 6. This CDR3 contains 16 residues. The germline CDR1 and CDR2 sequences are SGDLS and YYNGEE.

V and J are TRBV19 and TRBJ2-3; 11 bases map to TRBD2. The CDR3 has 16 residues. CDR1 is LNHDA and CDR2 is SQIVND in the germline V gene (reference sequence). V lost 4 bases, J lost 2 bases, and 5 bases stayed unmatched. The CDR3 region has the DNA TGTGCCAGTAGTACCTTAGCGGGGGGGCTCACAGATACGCAGTATTTT. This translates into CASSTLAGGLTDTQYF.

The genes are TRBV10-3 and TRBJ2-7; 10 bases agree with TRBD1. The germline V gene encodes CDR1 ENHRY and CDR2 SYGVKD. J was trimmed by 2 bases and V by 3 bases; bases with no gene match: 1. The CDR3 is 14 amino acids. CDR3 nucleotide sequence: TGTGCCATCAGTGACGGACAGGGGGCCTACGAGCAGTACTTC. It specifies CAISDGQGAYEQYF.

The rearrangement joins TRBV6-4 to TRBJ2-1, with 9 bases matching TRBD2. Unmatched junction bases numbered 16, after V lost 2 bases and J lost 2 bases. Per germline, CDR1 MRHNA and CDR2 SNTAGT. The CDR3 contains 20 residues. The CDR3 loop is CASSDRRGLAGPVPYNEQFF. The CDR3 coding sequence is TGTGCCAGCAGTGACCGTCGGGGACTAGCAGGACCAGTCCCCTACAATGAGCAGTTCTTC.

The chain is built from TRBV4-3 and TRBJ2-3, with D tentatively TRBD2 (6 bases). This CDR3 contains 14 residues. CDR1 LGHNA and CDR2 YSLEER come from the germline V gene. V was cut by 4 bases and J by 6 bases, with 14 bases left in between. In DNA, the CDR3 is TGCGCCAGCAGCCCGGATAGCGGCCCCGATACGCAGTATTTT. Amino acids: CASSPDSGPDTQYF.

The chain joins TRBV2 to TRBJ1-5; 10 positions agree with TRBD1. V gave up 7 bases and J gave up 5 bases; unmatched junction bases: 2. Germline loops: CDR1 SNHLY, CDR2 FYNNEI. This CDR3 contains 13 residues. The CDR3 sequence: CASTGQGHQPQHF. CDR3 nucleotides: TGTGCCAGCACGGGACAGGGGCATCAGCCCCAGCATTTT.

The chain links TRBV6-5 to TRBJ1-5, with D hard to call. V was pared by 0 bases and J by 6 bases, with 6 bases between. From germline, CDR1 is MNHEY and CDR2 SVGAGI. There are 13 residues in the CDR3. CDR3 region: CASSYSAFQPQHF. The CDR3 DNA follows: TGTGCCAGCAGTTACTCGGCTTTTCAGCCCCAGCATTTT.

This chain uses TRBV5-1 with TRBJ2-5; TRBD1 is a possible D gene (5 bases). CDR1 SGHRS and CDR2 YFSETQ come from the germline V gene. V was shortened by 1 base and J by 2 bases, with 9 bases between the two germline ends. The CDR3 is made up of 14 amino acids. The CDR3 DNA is TGCGCCAGCAGCTTGACCCGACAGCAAGAGACCCAGTACTTC. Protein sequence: CASSLTRQQETQYF.

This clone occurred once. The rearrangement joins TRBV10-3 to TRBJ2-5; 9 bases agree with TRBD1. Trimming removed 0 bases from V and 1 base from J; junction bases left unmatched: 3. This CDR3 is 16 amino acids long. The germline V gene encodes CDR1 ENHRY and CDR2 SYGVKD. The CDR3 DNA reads TGTGCCATCAGTGAGTCGACAGGGGGAAGCCAAGAGACCCAGTACTTC. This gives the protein CAISESTGGSQETQYF.

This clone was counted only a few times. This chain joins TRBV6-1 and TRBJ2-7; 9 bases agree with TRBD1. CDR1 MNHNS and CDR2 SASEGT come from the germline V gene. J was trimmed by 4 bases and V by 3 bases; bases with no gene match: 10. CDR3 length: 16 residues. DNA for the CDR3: TGTGCCAGCAGTGAGACCGGGACAGGGTTGCCGTACGAGCAGTACTTC. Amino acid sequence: CASSETGTGLPYEQYF.

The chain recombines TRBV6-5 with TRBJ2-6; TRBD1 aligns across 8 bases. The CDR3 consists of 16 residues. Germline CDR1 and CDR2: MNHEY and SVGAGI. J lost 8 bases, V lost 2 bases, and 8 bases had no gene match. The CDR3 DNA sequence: TGTGCCAGCAGTTACGAAGGACAGGGTGAATCCAACGTCCTGACTTTC. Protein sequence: CASSYEGQGESNVLTF.

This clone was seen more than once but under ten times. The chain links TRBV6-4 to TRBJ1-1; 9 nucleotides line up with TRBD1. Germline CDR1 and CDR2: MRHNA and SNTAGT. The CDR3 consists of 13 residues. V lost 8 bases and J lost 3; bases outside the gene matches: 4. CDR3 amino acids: CASARDRDTEAFF. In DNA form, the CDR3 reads TGTGCCAGCGCCCGGGACAGGGACACTGAAGCTTTCTTT.

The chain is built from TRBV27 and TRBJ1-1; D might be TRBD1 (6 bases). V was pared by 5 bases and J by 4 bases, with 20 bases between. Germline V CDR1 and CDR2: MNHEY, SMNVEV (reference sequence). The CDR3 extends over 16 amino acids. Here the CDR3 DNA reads TGTGCCAGCAGTAGGACAGTTGGAGGTCCCGGCACTGAAGCTTTCTTT. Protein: CASSRTVGGPGTEAFF.

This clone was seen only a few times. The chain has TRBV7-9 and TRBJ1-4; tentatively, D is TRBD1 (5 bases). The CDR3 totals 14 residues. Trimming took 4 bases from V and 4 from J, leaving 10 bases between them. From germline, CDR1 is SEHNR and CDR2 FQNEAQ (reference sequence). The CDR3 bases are TGTGCCAGCAGCTCCCGACAGCTTAATGAAAAACTGTTTTTT. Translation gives CASSSRQLNEKLFF.

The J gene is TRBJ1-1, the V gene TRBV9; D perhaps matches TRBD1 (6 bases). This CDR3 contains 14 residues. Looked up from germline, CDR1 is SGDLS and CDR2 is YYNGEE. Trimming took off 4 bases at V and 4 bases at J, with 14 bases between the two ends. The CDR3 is CASSPEWGATEAFF. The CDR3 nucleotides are TGTGCCAGCAGCCCCGAGTGGGGGGCCACTGAAGCTTTCTTT.

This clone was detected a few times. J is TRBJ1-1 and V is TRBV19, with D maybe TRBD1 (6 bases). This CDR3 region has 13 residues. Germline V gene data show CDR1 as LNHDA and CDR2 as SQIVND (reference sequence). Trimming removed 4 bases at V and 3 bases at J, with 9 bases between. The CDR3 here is CASSRKGDTEAFF. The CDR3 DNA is TGTGCCAGTAGTAGGAAGGGGGACACTGAAGCTTTCTTT.

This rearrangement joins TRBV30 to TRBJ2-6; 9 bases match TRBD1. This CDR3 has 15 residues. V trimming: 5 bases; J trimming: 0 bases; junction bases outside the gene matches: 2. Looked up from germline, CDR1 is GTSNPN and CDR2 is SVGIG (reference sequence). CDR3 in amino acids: CAWGTGSSGANVLTF. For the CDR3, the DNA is TGTGCCTGGGGGACAGGGAGCTCTGGGGCCAACGTCCTGACTTTC.

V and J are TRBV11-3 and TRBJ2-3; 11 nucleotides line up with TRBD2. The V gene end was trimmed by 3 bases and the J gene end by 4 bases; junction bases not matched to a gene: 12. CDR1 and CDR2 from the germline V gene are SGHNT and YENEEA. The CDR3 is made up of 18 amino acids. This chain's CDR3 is CASSLGTSGSGFPDTQYF. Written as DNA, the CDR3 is TGTGCCAGCAGCTTGGGTACTAGCGGGAGTGGTTTTCCAGATACGCAGTATTTT.

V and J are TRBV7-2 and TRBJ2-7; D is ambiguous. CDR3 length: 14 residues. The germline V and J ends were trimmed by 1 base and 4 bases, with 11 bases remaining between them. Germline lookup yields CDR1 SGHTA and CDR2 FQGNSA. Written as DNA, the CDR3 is TGTGCCAGCAGCTTAGGGGGTCCCTGGTACGAGCAGTACTTC. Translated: CASSLGGPWYEQYF.

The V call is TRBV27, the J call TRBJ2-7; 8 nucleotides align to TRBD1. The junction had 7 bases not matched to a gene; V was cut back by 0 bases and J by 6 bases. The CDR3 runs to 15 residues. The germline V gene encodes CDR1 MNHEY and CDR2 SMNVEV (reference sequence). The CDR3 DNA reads TGTGCCAGCAGTTTATCGTTGGCAGGGGGCGGCGAGCAGTACTTC. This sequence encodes CASSLSLAGGGEQYF.

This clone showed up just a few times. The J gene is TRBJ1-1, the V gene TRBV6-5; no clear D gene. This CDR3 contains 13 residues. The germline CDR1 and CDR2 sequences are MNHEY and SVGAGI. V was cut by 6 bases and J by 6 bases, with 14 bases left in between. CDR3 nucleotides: TGTGCCAGCAGAAGGACCATACGGGCTGAAGCTTTCTTT. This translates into CASRRTIRAEAFF.

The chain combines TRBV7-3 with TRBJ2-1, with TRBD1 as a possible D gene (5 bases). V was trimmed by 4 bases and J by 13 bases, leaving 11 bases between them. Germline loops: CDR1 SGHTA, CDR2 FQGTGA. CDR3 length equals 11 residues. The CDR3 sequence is CASSSPQAQFF. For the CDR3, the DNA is TGTGCCAGCAGCTCTCCACAGGCACAGTTCTTC.

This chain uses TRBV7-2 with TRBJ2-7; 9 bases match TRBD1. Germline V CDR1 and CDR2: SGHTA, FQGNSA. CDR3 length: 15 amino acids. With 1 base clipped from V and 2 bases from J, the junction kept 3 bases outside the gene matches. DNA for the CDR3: TGTGCCAGCAGCTTAGTTCGGGACAGGGCCTACGAGCAGTACTTC. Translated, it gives CASSLVRDRAYEQYF.

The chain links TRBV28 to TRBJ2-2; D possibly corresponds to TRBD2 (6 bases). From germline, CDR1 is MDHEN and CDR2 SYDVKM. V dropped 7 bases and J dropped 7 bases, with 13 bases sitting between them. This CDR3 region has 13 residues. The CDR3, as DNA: TGTGCCAGCATCGGAGGGCCCGACGGGGAGCTGTTTTTT. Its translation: CASIGGPDGELFF.